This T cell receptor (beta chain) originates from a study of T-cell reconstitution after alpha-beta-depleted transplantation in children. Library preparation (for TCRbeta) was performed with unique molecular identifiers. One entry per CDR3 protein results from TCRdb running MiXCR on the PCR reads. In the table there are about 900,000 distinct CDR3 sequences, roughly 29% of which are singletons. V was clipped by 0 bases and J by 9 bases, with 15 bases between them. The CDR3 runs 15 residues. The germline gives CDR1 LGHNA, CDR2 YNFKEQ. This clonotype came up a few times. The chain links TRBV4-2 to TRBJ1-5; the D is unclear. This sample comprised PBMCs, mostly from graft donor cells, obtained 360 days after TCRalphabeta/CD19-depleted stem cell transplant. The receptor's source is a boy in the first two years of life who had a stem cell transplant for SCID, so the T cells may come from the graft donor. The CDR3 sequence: CASSQEAAVRSPQHF. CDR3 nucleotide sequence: TGTGCCAGCAGCCAAGAGGCGGCAGTACGATCGCCCCAGCATTTT.